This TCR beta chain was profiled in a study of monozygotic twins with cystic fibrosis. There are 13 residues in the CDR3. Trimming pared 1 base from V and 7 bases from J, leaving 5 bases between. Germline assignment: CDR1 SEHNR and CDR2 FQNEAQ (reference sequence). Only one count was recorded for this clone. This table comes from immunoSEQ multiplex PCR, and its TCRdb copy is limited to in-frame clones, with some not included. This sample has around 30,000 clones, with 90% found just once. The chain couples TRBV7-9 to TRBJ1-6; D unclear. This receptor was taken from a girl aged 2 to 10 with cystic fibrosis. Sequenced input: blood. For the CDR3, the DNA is TGTGCCAGCAGCTTAGTATGGAATTCACCCCTCCACTTT. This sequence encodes CASSLVWNSPLHF.